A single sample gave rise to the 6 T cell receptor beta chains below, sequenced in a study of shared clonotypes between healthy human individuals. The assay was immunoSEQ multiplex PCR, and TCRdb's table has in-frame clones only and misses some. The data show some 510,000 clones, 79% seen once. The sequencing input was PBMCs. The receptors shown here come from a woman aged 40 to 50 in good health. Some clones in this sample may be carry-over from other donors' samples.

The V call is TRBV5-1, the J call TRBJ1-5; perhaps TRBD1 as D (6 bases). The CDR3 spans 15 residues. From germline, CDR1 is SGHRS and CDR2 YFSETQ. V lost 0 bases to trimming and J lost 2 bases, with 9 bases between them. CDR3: CASSLDSGGNQPQHF. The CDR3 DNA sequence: TGCGCCAGCAGCTTGGATTCAGGGGGCAATCAGCCCCAGCATTTT.

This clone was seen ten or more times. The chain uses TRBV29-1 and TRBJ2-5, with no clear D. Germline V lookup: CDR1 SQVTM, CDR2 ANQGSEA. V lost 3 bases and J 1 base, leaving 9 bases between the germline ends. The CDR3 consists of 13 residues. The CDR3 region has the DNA TGCAGCGTTGAGTGGTACGGCCAAGAGACCCAGTACTTC. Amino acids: CSVEWYGQETQYF.

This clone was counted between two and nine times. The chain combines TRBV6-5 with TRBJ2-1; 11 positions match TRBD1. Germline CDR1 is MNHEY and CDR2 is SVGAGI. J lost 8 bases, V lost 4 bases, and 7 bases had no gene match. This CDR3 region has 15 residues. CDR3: CASSSGQGAWHEQFF. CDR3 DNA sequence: TGTGCCAGCAGTTCTGGACAGGGGGCTTGGCATGAGCAGTTCTTC.

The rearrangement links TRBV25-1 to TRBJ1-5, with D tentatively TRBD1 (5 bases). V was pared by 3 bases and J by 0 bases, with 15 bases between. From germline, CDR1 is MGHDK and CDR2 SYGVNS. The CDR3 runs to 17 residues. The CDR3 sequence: CASSESTGPYSNQPQHF. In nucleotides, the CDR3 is TGTGCCAGCAGTGAGTCGACGGGACCTTATAGCAATCAGCCCCAGCATTTT.

CDR3 sequence: CASSPTRDGRNEQFF. The CDR3 DNA follows: TGTGCCAGCAGTCCGACCAGGGACGGCCGCAATGAGCAGTTCTTC. This rearrangement joins TRBV28 to TRBJ2-1; D is possibly TRBD1 or TRBD2 (5 bases each). Germline V gene data show CDR1 as MDHEN and CDR2 as SYDVKM. This CDR3 is built from 15 residues. Trimming took 5 bases from V and 6 from J, leaving 17 bases between them. The entire variable domain, with the rest obtained from reference TRBV28 and TRBJ2-1, is as follows: DVKVTQSSRYLVKRTGEKVFLECVQDMDHENMFWYRQDPGLGLRLIYFSYDVKMKEKGDIPEGYSVSREKKERFSLILESASTNQTSMYLCASSPTRDGRNEQFFGPGTRLTVL.

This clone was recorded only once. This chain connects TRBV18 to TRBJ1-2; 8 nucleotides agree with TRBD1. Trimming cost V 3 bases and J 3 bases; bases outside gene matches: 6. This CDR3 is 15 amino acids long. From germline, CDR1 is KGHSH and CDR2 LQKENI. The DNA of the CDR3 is TGTGCCAGCTCACCGCAGGGACAGGTATACTATGGCTACACCTTC. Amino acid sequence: CASSPQGQVYYGYTF.